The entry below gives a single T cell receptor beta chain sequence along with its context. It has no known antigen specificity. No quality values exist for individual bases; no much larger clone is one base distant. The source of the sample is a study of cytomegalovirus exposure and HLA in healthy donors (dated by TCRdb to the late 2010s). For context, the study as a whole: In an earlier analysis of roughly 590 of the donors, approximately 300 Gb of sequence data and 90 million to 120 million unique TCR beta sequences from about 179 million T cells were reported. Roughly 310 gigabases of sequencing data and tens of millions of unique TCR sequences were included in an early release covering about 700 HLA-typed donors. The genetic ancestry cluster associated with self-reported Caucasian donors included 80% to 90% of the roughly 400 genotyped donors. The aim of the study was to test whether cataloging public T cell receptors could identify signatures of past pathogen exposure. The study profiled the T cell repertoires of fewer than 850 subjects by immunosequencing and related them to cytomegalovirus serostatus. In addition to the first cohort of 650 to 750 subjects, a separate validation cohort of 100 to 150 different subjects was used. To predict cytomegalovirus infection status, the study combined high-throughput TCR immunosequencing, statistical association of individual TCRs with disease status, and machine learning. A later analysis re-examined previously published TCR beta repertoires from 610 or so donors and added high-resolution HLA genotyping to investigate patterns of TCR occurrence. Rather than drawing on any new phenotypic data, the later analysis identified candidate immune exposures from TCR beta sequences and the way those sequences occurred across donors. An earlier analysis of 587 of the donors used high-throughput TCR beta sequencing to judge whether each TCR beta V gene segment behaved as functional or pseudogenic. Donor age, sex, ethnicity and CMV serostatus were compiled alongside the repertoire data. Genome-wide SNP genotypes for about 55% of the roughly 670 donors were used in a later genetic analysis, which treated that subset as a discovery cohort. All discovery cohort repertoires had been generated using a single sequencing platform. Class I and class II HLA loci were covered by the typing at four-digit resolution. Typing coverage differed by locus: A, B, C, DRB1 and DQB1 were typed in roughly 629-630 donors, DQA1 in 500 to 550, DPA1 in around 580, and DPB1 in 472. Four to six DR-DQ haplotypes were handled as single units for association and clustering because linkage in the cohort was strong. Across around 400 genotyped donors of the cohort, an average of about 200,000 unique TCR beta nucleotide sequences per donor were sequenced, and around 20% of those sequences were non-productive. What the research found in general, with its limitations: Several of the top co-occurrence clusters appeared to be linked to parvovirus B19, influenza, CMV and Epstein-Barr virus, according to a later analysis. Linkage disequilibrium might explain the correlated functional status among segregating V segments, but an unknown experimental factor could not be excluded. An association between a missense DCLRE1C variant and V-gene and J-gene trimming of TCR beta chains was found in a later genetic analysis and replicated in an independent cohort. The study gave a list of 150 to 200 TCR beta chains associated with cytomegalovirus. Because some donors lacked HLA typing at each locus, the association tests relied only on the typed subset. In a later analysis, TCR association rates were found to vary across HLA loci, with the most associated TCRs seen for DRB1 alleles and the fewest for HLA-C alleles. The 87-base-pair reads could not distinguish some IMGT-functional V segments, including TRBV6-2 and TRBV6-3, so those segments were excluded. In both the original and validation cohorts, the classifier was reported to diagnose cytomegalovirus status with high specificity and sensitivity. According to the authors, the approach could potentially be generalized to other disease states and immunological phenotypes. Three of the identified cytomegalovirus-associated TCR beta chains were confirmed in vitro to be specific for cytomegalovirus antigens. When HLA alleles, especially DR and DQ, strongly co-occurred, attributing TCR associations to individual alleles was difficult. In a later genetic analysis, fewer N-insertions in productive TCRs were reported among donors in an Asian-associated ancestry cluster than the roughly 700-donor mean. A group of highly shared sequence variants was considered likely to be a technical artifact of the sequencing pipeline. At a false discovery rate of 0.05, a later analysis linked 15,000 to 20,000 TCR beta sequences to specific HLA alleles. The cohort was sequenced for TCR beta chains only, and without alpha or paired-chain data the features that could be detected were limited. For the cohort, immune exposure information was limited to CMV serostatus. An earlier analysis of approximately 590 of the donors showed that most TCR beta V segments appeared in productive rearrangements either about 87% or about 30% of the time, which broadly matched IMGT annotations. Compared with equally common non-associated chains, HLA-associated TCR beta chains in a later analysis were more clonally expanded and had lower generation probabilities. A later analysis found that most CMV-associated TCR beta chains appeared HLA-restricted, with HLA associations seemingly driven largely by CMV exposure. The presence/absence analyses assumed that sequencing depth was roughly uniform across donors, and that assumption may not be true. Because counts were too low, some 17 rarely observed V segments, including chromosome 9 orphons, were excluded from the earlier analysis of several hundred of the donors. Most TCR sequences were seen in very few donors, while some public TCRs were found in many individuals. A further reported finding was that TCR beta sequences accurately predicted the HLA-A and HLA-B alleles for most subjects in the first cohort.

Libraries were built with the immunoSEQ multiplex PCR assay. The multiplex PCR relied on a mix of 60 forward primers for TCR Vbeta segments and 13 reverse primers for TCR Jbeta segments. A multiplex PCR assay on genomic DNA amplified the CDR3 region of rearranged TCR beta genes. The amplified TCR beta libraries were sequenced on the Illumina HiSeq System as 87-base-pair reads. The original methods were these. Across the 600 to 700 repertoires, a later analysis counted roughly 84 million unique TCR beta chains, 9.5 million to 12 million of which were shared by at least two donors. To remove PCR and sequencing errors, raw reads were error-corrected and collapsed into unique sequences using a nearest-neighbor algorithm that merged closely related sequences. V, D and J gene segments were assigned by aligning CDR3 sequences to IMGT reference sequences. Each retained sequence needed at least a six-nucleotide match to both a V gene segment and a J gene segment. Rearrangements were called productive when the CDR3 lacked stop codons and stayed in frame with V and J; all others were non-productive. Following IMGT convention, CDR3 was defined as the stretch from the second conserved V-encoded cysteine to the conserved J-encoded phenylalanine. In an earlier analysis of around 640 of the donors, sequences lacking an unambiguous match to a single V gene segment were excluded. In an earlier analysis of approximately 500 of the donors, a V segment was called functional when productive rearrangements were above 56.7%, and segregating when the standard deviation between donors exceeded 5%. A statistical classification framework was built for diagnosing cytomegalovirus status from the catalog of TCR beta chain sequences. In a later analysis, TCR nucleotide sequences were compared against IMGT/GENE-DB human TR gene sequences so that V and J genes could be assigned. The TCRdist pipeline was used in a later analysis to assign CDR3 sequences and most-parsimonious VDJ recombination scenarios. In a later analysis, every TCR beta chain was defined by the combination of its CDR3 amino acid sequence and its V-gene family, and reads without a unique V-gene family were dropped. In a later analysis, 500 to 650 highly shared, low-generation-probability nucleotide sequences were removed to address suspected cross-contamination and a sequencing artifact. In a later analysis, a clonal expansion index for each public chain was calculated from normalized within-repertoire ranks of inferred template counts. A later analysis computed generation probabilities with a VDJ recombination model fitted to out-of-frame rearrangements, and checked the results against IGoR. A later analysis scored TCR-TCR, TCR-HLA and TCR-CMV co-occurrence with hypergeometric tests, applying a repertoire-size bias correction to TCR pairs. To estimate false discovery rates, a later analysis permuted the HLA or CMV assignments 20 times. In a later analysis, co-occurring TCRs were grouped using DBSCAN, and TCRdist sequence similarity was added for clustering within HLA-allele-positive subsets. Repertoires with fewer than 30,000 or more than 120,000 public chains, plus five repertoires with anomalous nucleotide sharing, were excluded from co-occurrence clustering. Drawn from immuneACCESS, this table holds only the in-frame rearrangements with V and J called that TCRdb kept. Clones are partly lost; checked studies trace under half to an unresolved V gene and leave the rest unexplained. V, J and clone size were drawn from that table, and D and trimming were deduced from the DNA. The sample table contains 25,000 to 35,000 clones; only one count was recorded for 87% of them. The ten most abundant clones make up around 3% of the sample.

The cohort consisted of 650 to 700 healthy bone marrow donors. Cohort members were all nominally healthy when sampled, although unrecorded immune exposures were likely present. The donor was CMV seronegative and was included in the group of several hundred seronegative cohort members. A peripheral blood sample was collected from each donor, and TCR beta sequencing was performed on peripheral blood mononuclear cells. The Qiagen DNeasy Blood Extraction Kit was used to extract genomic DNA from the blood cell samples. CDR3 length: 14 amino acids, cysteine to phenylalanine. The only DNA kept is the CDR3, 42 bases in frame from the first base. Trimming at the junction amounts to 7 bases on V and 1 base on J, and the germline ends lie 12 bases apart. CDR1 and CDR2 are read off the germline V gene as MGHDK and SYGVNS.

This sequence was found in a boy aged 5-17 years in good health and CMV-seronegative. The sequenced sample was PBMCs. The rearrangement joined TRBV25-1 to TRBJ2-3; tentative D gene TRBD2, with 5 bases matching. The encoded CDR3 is CASTWGAGTDTQYF. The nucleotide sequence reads TGTGCCAGCACCTGGGGAGCTGGCACAGATACGCAGTATTTT.